This T cell receptor (beta chain) was obtained from a study of T cell responses to AZD1222 COVID-19 vaccine. For the study at large: It was second doses at about 4 or about 12 weeks that were pooled.

This clone has only one observation. What it binds is unknown. Study-wide results and limits: A mostly white British donor set with more females was recruited, and clonal diversity was possibly underestimated. Spike-specific TCR breadth and depth rose after two AZD1222 doses.

Generated by immunoSEQ multiplex PCR, the TCRdb table keeps only in-frame clones and is missing some. The table includes about 140,000 clones, 92% detected once. CDR1 and CDR2 from the germline V gene are SGHTA and FQGNSA. Trimming pared 1 base from V and 5 bases from J, leaving 5 bases between. The CDR3 is made up of 12 amino acids. The chain joins TRBV7-2 to TRBJ1-1; D is unresolved. The starting material was peripheral blood, obtained on day 0 of AZD1222 vaccination. The sequence came from an adult in good health. The DNA of the CDR3 is TGTGCCAGCAGCTTAGGCGTGACTGAAGCTTTCTTT. It encodes CASSLGVTEAFF.